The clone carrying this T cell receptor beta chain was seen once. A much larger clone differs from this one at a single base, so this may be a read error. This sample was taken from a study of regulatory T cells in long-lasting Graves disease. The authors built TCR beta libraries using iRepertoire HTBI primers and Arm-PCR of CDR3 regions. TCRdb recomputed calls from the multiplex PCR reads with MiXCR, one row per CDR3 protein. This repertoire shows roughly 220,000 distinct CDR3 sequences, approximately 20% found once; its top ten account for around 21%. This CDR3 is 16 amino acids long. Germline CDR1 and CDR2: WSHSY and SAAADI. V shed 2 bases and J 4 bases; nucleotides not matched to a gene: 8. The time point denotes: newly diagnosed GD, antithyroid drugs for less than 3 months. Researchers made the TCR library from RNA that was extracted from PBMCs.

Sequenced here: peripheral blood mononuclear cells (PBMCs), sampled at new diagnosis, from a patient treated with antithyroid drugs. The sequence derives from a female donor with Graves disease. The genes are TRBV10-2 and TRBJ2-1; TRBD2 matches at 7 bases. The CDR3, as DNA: TGCGCCAGCAGTGAGATTCGGCTAGCGGCATACAATGAGCAGTTCTTC. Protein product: CASSEIRLAAYNEQFF.